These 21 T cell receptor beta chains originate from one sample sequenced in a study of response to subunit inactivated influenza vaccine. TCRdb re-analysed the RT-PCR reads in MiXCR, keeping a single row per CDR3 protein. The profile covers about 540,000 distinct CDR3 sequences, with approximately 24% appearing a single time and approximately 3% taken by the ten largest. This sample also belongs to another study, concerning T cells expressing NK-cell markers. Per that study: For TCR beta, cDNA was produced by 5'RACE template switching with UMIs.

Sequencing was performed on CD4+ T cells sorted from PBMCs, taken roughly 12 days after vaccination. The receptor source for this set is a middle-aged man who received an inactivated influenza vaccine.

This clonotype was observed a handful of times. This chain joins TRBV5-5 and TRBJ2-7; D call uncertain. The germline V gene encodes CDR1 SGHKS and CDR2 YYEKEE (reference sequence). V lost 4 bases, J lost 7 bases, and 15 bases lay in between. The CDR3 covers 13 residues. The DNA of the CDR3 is TGTGCCAGCAGCCCCTTCGGCGCTGGGGAGCAGTACTTC. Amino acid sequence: CASSPFGAGEQYF.

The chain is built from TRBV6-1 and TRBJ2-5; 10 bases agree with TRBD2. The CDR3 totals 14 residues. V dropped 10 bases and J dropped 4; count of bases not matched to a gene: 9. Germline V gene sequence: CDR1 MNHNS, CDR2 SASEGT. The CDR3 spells CAITSGAPRETQYF. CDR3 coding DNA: TGTGCCATAACTAGCGGGGCCCCCCGAGAGACCCAGTACTTC.

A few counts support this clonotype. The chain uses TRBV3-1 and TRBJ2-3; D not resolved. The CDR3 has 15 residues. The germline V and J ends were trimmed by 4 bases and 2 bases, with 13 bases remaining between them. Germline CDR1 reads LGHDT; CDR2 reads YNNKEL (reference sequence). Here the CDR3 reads CASSPSRGFTDTQYF. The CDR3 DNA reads TGTGCCAGCAGCCCCTCAAGAGGTTTCACAGATACGCAGTATTTT.

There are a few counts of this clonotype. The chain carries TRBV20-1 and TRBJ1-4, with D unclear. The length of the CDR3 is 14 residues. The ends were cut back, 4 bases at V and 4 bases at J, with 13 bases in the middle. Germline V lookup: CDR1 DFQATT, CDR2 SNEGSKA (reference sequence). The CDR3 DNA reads TGCAGTGCTAAACCCGGTGGAAGTAATGAAAAACTGTTTTTT. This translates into CSAKPGGSNEKLFF.

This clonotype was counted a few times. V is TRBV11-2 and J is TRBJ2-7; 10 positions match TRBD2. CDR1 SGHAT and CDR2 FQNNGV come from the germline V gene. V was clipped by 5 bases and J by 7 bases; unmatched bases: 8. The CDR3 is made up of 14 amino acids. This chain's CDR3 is CASSISGRAGEQYF. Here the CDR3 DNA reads TGTGCCAGCAGCATAAGCGGGAGGGCCGGTGAGCAGTACTTC.

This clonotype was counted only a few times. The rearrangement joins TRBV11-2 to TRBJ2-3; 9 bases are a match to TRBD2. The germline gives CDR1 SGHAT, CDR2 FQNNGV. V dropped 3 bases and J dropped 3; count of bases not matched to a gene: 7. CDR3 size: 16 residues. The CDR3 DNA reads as TGTGCCAGCAGCTTTGTAGCGGGGGTGGGGACAGATACGCAGTATTTT. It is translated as CASSFVAGVGTDTQYF.

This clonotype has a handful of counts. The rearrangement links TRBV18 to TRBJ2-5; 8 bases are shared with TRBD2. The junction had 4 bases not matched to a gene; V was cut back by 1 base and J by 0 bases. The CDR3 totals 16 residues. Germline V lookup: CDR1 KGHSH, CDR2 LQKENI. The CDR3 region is CASSPLSGGNQETQYF. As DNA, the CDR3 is TGTGCCAGCTCACCACTGAGCGGGGGCAACCAAGAGACCCAGTACTTC. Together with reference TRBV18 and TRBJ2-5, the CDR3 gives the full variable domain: NAGVMQNPRHLVRRRGQEARLRCSPMKGHSHVYWYRQLPEEGLKFMVYLQKENIIDESGMPKERFSAEFPKEGPSILRIQQVVRGDSAAYFCASSPLSGGNQETQYFGPGTRLLVL.

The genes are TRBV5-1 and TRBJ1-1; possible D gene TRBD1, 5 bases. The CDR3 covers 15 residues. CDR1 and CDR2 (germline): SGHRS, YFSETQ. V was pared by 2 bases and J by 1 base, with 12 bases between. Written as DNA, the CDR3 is TGCGCCAGCAGCTTCCTGGGGGGGGGGAACACTGAAGCTTTCTTT. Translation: CASSFLGGGNTEAFF. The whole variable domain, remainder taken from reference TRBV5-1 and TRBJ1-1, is KAGVTQTPRYLIKTRGQQVTLSCSPISGHRSVSWYQQTPGQGLQFLFEYFSETQRNKGNFPGRFSGRQFSNSRSEMNVSTLELGDSALYLCASSFLGGGNTEAFFGQGTRLTVV.

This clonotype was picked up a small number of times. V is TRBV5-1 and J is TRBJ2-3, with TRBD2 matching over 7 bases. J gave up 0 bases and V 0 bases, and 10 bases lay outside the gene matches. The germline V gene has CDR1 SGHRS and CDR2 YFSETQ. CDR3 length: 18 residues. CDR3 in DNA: TGCGCCAGCAGCTTGGTTTTATTGGGAGCGGGAAGCACAGATACGCAGTATTTT. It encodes CASSLVLLGAGSTDTQYF.

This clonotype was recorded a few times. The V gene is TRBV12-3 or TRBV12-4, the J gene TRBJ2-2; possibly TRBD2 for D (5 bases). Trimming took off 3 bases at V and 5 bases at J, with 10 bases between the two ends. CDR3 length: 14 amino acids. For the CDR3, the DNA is TGTGCCAGCAGTTTCTCCCCGGGAACCGGGGAGCTGTTTTTT. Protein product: CASSFSPGTGELFF.

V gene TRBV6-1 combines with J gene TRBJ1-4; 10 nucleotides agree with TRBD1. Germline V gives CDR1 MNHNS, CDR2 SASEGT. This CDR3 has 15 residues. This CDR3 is CPGQGSGGVNEKLFF. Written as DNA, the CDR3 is TGTCCGGGACAGGGGTCCGGGGGCGTAAATGAAAAACTGTTTTTT.

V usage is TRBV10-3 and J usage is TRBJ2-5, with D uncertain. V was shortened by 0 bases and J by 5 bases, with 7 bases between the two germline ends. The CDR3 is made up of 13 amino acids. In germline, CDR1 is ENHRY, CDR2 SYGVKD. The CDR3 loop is CAISESGSETQYF. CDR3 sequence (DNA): TGTGCCATCAGTGAGTCAGGATCGGAGACCCAGTACTTC.

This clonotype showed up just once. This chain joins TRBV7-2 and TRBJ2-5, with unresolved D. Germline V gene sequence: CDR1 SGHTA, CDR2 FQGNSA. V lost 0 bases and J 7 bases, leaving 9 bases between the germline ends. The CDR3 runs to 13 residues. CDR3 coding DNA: TGTGCCAGCAGCTTAGCAGGCCTGGGGACCCAGTACTTC. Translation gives CASSLAGLGTQYF.

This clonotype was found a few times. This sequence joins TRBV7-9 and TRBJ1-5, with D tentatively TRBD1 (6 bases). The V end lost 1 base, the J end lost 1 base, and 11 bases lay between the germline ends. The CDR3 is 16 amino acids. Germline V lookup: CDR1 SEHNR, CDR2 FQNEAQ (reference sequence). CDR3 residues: CASSLEGGGSNQPQHF. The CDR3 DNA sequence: TGTGCCAGCAGCTTAGAGGGAGGGGGAAGCAATCAGCCCCAGCATTTT.

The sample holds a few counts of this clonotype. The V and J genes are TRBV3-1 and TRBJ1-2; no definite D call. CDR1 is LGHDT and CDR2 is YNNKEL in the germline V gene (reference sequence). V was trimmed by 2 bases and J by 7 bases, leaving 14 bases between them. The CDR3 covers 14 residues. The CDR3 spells CASSQREPLSGYTF. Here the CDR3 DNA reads TGTGCCAGCAGCCAACGGGAACCTTTGAGTGGCTACACCTTC.

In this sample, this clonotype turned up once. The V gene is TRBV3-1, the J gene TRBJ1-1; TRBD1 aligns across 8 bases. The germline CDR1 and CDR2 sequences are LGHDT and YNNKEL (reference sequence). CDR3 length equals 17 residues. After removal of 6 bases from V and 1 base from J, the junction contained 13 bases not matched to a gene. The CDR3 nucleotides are TGTGCCAGCAGTGTGACAGGGACAGGTACGGGGAACACTGAAGCTTTCTTT. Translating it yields CASSVTGTGTGNTEAFF.

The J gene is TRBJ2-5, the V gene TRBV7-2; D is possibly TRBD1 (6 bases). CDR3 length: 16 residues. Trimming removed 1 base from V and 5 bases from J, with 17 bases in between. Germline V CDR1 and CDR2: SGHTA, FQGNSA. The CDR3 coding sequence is TGTGCCAGCAGCTTAGGGCCCCACAGGGCTGGGGAGACCCAGTACTTC. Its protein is CASSLGPHRAGETQYF.

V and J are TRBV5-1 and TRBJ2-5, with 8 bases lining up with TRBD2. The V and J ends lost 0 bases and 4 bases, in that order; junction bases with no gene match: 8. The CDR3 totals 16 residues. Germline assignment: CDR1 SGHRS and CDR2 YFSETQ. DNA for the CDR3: TGCGCCAGCAGCTTGGGACCCGCGGGAGGAGCAGAGACCCAGTACTTC. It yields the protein CASSLGPAGGAETQYF.

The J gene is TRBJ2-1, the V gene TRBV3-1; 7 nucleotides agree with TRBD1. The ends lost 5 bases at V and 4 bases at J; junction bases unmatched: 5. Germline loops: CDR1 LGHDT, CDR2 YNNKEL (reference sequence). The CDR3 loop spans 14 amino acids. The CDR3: CASSKGASYNEQFF. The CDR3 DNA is TGTGCCAGCAGCAAGGGGGCTAGTTACAATGAGCAGTTCTTC.

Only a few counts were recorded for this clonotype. In DNA form, the CDR3 reads TGTGCCAGCAGCCAAGACAGGGGGCCTAGCTCCTACGAGCAGTACTTC. Translated: CASSQDRGPSSYEQYF. The V gene is TRBV4-2, the J gene TRBJ2-7; 8 positions agree with TRBD1. V lost 0 bases, J lost 0 bases, and 4 bases stayed unmatched. This CDR3 has 16 residues. Germline V CDR1 and CDR2: LGHNA, YNFKEQ.

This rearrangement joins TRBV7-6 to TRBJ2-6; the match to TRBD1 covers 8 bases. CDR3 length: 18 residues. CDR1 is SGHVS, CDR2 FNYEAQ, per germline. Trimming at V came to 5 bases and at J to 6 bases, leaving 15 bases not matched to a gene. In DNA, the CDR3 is TGTGCCAGCAGCCTCCCCCGGACAGGGTTTGGGAAGGCCAACGTCCTGACTTTC. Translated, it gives CASSLPRTGFGKANVLTF.